This T cell receptor beta chain was captured by sequencing in a study of CD4 T cells in relation to SARS-CoV-2 and coronaviruses. Study observations and caveats: The cross-reactivity analysis covered only spike protein, not other viral proteins.

As for this clone: Its antigen is as yet unknown.

TCRdb keeps only in-frame clones here, not all; method: immunoSEQ multiplex PCR. The data contain roughly 18,000 clones, approximately 81% of them singletons. CD4+ T cells from unexposed donors were obtained before the COVID-19 pandemic (2011-2018). Isolation of CD4+ T cells took place after less than twelve days in culture. Unexposed-donor CD4+ T cells were probed with SARS-CoV-2 S/N and four cold-coronavirus spikes, cells permitting. Germline values: CDR1 MNHNS, CDR2 SASEGT. With V trimmed by 3 bases and J by 1 base, 2 bases remained unmatched. The CDR3 runs to 15 residues. The V gene is TRBV6-1, the J gene TRBJ1-1, with TRBD1 matching over 10 bases. The receptor comes from a human donor in good health. Sequenced sample: CD4+ T cells from PBMCs, cultured in vitro. The CDR3 loop is CASSDRTGGNTEAFF. Written as DNA, the CDR3 is TGTGCCAGCAGTGACCGGACAGGGGGGAACACTGAAGCTTTCTTT.